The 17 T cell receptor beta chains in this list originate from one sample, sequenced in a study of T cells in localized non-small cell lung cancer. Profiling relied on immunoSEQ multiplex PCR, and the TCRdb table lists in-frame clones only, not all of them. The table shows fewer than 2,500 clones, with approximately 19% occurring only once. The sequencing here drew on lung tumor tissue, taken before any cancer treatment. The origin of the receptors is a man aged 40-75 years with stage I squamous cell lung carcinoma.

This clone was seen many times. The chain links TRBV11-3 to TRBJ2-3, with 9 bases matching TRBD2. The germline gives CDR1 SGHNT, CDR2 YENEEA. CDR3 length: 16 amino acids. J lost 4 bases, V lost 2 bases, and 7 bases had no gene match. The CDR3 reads CASSLKASGIADTQYF. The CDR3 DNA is TGTGCCAGCAGCTTAAAGGCTAGCGGGATTGCAGATACGCAGTATTTT.

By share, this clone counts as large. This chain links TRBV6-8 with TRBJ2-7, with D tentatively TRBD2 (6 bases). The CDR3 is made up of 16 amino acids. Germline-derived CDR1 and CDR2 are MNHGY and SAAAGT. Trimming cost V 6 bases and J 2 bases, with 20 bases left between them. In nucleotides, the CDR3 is TGTGCCAGCAGCCTCTTTTGGAGGGAGCTACCCTACGAGCAGTACTTC. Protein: CASSLFWRELPYEQYF.

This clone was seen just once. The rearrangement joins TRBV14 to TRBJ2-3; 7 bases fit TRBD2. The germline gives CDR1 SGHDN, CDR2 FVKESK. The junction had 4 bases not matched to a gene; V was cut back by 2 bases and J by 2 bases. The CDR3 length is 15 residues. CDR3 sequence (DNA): TGTGCCAGCAGCCAAAGTCTAGCGGCCACAGATACGCAGTATTTT. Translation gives CASSQSLAATDTQYF.

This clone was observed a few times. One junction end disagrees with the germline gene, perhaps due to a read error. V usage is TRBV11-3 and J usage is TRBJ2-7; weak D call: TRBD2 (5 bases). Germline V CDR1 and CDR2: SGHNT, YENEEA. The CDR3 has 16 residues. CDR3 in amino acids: CASSLDTGRESYEQYF. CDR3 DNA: TGTGCCAGCAGCTTAGACACGGGCCGGGAATCCTATGAGCAGTACTTC.

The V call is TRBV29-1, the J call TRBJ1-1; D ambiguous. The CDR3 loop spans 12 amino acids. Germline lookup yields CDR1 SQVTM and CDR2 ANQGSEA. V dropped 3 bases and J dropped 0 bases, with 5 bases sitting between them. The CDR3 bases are TGCAGCGTTGATGCTTTGAACACTGAAGCTTTCTTT. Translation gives CSVDALNTEAFF.

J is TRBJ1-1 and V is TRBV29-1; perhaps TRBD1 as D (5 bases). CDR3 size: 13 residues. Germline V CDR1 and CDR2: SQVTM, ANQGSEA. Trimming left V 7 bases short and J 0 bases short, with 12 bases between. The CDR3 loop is CSARTRLNTEAFF. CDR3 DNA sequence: TGCAGCGCTCGGACAAGGCTGAACACTGAAGCTTTCTTT.

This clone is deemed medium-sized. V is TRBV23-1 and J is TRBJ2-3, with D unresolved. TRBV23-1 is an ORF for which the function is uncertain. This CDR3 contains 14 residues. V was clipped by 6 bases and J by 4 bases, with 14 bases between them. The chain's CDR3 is CASSQDTTADTQYF. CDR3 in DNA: TGCGCCAGCAGCCAAGATACGACGGCAGATACGCAGTATTTT.

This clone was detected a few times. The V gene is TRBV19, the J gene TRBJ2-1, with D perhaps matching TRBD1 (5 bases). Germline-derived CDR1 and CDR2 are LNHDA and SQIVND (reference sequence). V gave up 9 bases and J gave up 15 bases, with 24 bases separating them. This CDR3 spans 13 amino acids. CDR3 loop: CASTTPDTRSTFF. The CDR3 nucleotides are TGTGCCAGCACTACCCCGGACACTCGCAGTACGTTCTTC.

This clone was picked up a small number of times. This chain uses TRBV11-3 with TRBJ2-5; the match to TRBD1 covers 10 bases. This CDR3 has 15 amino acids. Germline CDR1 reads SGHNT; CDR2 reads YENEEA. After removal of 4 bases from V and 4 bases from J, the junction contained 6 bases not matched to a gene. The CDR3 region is CASSSRQGAGETQYF. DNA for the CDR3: TGTGCCAGCAGCTCGAGACAGGGGGCGGGAGAGACCCAGTACTTC.

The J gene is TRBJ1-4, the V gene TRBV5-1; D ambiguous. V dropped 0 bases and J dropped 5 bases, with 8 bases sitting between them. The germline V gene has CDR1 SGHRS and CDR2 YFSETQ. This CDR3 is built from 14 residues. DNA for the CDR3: TGCGCCAGCAGCTTGGGGCAATCAAATGAAAAACTGTTTTTT. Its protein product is CASSLGQSNEKLFF. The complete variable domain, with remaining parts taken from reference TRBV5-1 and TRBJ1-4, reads KAGVTQTPRYLIKTRGQQVTLSCSPISGHRSVSWYQQTPGQGLQFLFEYFSETQRNKGNFPGRFSGRQFSNSRSEMNVSTLELGDSALYLCASSLGQSNEKLFFGSGTQLSVL.

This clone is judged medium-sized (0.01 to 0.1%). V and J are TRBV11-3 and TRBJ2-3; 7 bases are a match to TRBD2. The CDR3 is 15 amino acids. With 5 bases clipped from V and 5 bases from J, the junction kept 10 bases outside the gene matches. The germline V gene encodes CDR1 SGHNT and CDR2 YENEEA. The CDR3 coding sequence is TGTGCCAGCAGCCCCAGTCTAGCGGACGAAGATACGCAGTATTTT. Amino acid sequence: CASSPSLADEDTQYF. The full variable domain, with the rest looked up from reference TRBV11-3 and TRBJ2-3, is EAGVVQSPRYKIIEKKQPVAFWCNPISGHNTLYWYLQNLGQGPELLIRYENEEAVDDSQLPKDRFSAERLKGVDSTLKIQPAELGDSAVYLCASSPSLADEDTQYFGPGTRLTVL.

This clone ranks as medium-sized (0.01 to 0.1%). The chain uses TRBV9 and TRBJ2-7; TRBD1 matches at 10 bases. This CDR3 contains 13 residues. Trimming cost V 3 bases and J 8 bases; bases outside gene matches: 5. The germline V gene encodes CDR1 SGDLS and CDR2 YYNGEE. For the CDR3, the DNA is TGTGCCAGCAGCGACGGACAGGGGGTAAAGCAGTACTTC. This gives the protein CASSDGQGVKQYF.

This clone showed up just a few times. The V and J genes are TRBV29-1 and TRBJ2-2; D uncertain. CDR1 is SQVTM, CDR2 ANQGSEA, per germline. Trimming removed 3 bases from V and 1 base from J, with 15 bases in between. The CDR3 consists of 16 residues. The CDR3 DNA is TGCAGCGTTGATAGTCCTTCGCCCCGGAACACCGGGGAGCTGTTTTTT. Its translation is CSVDSPSPRNTGELFF.

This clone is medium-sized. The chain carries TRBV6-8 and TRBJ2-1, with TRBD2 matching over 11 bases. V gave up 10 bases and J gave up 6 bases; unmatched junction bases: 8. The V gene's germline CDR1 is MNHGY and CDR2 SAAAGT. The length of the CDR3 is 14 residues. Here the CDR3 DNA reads TGTGCCATCAGGTTAGCGGGAGGGGGCAATGAGCAGTTCTTC. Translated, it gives CAIRLAGGGNEQFF.

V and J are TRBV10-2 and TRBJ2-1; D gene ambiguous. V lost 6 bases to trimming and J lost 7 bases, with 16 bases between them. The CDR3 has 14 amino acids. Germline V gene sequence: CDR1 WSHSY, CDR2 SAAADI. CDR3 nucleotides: TGCGCCAGCAGAGACTTAGATGGGTCGAATGAGCAGTTCTTC. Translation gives CASRDLDGSNEQFF.

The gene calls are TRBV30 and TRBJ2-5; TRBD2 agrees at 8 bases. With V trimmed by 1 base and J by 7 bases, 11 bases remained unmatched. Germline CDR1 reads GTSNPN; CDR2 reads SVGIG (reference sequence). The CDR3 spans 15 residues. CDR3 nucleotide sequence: TGTGCCTGGAGTGGCCGAGCGGGAGCCCCTGGGACCCAGTACTTC. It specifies CAWSGRAGAPGTQYF. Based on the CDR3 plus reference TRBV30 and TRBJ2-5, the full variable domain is SQTIHQWPATLVQPVGSPLSLECTVEGTSNPNLYWYRQAAGRGLQLLFYSVGIGQISSEVPQNLSASRPQDRQFILSSKKLLLSDSGFYLCAWSGRAGAPGTQYFGPGTRLLVL.

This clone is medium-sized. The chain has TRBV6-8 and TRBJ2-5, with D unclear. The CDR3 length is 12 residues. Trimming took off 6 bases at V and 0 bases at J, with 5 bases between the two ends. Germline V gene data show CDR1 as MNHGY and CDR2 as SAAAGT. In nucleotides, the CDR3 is TGTGCCAGCAGCTCGTACCAAGAGACCCAGTACTTC. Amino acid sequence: CASSSYQETQYF.